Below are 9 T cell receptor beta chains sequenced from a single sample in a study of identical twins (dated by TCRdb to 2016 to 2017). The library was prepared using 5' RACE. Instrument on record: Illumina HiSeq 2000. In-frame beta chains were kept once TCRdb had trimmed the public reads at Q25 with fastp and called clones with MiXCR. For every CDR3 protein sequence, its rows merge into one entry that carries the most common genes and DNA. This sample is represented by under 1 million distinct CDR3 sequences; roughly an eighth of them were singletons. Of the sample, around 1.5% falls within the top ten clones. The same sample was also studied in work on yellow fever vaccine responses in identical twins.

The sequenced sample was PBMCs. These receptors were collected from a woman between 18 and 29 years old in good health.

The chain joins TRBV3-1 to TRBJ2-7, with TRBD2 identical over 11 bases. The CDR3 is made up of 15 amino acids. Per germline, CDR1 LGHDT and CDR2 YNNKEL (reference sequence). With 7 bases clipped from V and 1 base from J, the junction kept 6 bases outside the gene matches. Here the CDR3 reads CASTRLAGGSYEQYF. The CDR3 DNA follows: TGTGCCAGCACCCGATTAGCGGGAGGGTCCTACGAGCAGTACTTC.

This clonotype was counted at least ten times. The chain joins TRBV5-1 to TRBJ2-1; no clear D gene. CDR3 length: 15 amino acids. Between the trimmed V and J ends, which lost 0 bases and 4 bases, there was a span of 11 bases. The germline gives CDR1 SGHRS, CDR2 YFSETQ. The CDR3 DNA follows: TGCGCCAGCAGCTTGGTCTCAGAAACTTACAATGAGCAGTTCTTC. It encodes CASSLVSETYNEQFF.

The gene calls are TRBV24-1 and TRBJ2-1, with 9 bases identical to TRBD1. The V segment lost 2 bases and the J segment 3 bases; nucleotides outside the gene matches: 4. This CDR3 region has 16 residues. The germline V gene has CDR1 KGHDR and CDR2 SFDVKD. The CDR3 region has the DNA TGTGCCACCAGTGATTGGCGGACAGGGGTCTACAATGAGCAGTTCTTC. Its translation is CATSDWRTGVYNEQFF.

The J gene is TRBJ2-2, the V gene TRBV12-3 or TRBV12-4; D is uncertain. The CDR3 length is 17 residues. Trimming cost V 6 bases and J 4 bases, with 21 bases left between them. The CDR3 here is CASSNHQSRKGTGELFF. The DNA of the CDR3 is TGTGCCAGCAGCAACCACCAGTCGAGAAAGGGCACCGGGGAGCTGTTTTTT.

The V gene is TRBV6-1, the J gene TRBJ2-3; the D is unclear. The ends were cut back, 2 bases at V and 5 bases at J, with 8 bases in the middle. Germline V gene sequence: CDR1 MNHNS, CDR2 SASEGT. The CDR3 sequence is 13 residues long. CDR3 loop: CASSELVLDTQYF. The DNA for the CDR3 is TGTGCCAGCAGTGAACTGGTTTTAGATACGCAGTATTTT.

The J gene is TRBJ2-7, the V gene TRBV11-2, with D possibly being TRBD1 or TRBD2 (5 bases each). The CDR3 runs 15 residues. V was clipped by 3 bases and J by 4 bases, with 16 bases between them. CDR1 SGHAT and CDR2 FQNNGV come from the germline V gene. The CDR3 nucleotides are TGTGCCAGCAGCTTTGATGGGACGGCTATGTACGAGCAGTACGTC. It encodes CASSFDGTAMYEQYV.

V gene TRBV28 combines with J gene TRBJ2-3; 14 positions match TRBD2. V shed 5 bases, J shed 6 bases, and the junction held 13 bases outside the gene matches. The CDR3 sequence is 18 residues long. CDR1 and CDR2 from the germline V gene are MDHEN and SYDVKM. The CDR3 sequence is CASSKTGTSGGLPDTQYF. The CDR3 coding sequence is TGTGCCAGCAGTAAGACCGGGACTAGCGGGGGCCTCCCGGATACGCAGTATTTT.

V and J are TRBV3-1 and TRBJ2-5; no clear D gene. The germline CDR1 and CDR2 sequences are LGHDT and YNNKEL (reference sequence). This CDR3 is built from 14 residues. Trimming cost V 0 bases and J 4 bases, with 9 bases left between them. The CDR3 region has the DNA TGTGCCAGCAGCCAAGATCCGGGTCCAGAGACCCAGTACTTC. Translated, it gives CASSQDPGPETQYF.

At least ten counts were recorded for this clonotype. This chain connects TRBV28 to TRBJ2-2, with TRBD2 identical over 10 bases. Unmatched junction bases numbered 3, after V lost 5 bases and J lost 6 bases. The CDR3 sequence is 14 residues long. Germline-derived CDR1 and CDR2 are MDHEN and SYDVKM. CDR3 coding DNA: TGTGCCAGCAGTAAGCGGGAGGGTCCCGGGGAGCTGTTTTTT. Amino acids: CASSKREGPGELFF. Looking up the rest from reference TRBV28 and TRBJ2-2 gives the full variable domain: DVKVTQSSRYLVKRTGEKVFLECVQDMDHENMFWYRQDPGLGLRLIYFSYDVKMKEKGDIPEGYSVSREKKERFSLILESASTNQTSMYLCASSKREGPGELFFGEGSRLTVL.